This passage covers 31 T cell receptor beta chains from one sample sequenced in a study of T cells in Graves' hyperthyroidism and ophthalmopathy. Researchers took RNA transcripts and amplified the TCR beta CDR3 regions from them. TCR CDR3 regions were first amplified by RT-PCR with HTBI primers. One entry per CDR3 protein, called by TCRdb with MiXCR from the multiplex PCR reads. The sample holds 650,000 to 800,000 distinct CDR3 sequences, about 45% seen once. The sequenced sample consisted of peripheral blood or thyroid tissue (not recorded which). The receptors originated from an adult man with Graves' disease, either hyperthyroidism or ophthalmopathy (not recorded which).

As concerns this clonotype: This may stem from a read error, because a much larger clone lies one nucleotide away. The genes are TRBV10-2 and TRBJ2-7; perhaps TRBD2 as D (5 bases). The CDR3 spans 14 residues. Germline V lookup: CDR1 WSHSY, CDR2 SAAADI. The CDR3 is CASSHLAYSYGQYF. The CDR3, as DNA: TGTGCCAGCAGCCATTTAGCGTACTCCTACGGGCAGTACTTC.

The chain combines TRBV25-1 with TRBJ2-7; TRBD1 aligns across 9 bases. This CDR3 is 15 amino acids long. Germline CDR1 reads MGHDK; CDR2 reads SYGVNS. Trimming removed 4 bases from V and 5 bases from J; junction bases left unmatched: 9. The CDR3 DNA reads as TGTGCCAGCAGTGCCCCGGGACAGGGACCCAACGAGCAGTACTTC. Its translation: CASSAPGQGPNEQYF.

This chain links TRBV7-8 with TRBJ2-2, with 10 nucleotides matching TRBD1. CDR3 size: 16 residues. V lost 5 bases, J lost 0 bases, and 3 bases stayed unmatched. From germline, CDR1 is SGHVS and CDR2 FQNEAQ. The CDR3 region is CASSIGQGANTGELFF. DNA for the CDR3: TGTGCCAGCAGCATAGGACAGGGGGCGAACACCGGGGAGCTGTTTTTT.

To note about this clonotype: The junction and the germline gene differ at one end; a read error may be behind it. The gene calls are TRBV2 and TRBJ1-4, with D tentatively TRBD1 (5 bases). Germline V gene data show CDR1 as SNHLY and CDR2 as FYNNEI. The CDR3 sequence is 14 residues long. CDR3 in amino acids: CASSQGPVREKLFF. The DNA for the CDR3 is TGCGCCAGCAGCCAGGGCCCGGTGAGGGAAAAACTGTTTTTT.

CDR3 sequence: CAGSQGGHGYTF. The CDR3 DNA reads as TGTGCCGGTTCACAGGGGGGCCATGGCTACACCTTC. The chain couples TRBV19 to TRBJ1-2, with 8 bases identical to TRBD1. Germline-derived CDR1 and CDR2 are LNHDA and SQIVND (reference sequence). The V and J ends lost 11 bases and 6 bases, in that order; junction bases with no gene match: 8. The CDR3 sequence is 12 residues long.

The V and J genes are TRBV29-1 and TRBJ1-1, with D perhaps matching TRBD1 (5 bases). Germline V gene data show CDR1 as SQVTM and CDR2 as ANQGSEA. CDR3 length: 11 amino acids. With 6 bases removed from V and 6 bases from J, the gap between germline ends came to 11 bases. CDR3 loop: CSVAGISEAFF. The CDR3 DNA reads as TGCAGCGTAGCAGGGATCTCTGAAGCTTTCTTT. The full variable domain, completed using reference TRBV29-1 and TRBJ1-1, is SAVISQKPSRDICQRGTSLTIQCQVDSQVTMMFWYRQQPGQSLTLIATANQGSEATYESGFVIDKFPISRPNLTFSTLTVSNMSPEDSSIYLCSVAGISEAFFGQGTRLTVV.

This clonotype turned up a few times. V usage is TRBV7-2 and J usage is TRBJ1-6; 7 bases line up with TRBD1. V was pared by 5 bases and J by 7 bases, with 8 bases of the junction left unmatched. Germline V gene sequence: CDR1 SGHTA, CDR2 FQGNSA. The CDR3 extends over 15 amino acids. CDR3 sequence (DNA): TGTGCCAGCAGCGAGACAGGGTTCGGGAATTCACCCCTCCACTTT. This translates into CASSETGFGNSPLHF.

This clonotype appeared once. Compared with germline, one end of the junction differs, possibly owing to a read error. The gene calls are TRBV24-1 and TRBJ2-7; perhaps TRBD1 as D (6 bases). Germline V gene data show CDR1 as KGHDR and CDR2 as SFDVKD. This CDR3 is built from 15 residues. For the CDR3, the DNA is TGTGCCAGCAGTTATCGTGCAGGGGCATCCTACGAGCAGTACTTC. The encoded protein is CASSYRAGASYEQYF.

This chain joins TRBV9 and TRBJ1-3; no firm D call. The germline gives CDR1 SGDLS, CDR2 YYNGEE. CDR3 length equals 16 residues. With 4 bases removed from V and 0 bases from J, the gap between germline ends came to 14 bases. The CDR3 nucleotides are TGTGCCAGCAGCTCAGAGGTGATTTTCTCTGGAAACACCATATATTTT. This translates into CASSSEVIFSGNTIYF.

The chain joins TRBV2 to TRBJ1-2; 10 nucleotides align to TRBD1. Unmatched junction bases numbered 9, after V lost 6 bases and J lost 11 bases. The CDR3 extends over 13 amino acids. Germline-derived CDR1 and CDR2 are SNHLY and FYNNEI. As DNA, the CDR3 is TGTGCCAGCAGGAAGACAGGGGGCGAAGTTTACACCTTC. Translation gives CASRKTGGEVYTF. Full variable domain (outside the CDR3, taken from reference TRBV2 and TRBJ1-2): EPEVTQTPSHQVTQMGQEVILRCVPISNHLYFYWYRQILGQKVEFLVSFYNNEISEKSEIFDDQFSVERPDGSNFTLKIRSTKLEDSAMYFCASRKTGGEVYTFGSGTRLTVV.

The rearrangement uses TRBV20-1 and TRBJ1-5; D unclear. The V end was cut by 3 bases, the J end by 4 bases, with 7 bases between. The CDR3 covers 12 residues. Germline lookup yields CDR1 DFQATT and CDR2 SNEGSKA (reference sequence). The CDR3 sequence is CSASPGNQPQHF. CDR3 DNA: TGCAGTGCTAGTCCCGGGAATCAGCCCCAGCATTTT.

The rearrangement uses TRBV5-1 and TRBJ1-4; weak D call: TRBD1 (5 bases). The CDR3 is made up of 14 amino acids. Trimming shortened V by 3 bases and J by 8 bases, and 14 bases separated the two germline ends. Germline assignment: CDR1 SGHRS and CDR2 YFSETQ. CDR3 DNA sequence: TGCGCCAGCAGCTCGCTGCGCGAGGGGGAAAAACTGTTTTTT. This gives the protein CASSSLREGEKLFF. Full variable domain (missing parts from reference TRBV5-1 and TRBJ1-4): KAGVTQTPRYLIKTRGQQVTLSCSPISGHRSVSWYQQTPGQGLQFLFEYFSETQRNKGNFPGRFSGRQFSNSRSEMNVSTLELGDSALYLCASSSLREGEKLFFGSGTQLSVL.

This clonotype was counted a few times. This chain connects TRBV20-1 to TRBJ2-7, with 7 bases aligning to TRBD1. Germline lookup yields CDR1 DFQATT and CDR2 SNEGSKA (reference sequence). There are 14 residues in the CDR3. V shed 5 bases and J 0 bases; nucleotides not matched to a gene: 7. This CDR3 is CSAPTQGSSYEQYF. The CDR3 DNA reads TGCAGTGCTCCCACACAGGGGAGCTCCTACGAGCAGTACTTC.

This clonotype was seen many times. The CDR3: CASSSELAGETYEQYF. CDR3 DNA: TGTGCCAGCAGCTCAGAGCTAGCGGGGGAGACCTACGAGCAGTACTTC. This chain uses TRBV7-9 with TRBJ2-7; the match to TRBD2 covers 10 bases. V was pared by 4 bases and J by 2 bases, with 8 bases of the junction left unmatched. This CDR3 is built from 16 residues. Germline lookup yields CDR1 SEHNR and CDR2 FQNEAQ (reference sequence).

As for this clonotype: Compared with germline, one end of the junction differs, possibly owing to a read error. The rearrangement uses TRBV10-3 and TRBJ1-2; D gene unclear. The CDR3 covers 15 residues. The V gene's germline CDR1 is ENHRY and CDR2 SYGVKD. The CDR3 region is CASSEVLGLNYGYTF. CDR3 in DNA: TGTGCCAGCAGTGAAGTGTTAGGGTTGAACTATGGCTACACCTTC.

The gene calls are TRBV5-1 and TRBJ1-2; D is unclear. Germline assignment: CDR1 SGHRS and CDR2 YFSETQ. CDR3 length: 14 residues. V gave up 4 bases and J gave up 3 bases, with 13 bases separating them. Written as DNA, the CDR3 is TGCGCCAGCAGCCTTGACGGAAAAGACTATGGCTACACCTTC. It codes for CASSLDGKDYGYTF.

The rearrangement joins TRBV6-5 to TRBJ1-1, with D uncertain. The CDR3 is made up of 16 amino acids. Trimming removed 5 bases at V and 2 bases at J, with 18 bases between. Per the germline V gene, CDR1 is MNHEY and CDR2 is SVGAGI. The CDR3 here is CASSGRKPSPNTEAFF. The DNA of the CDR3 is TGTGCCAGCAGTGGCCGGAAGCCGAGCCCTAACACTGAAGCTTTCTTT.

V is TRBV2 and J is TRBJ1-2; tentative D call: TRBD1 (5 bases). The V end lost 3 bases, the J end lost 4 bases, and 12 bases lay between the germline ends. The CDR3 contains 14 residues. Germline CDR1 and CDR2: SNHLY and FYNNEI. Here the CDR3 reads CASSDLTGTYGYTF. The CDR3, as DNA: TGTGCCAGCAGTGATCTAACAGGAACCTATGGCTACACCTTC. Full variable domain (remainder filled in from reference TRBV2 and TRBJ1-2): EPEVTQTPSHQVTQMGQEVILRCVPISNHLYFYWYRQILGQKVEFLVSFYNNEISEKSEIFDDQFSVERPDGSNFTLKIRSTKLEDSAMYFCASSDLTGTYGYTFGSGTRLTVV.

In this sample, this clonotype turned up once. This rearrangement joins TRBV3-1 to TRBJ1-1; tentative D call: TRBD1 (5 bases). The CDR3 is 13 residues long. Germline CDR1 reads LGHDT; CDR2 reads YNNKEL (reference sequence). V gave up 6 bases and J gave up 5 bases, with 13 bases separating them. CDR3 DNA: TGTGCCAGCAGTCGCAGGGTAGGAACTGAAGCTTTCTTT. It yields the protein CASSRRVGTEAFF.

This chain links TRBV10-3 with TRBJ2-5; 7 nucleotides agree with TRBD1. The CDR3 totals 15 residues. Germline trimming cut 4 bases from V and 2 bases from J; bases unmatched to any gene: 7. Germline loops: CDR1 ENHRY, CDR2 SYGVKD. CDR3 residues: CAISAPGQLQETQYF. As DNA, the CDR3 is TGTGCCATCAGTGCACCGGGACAGCTTCAAGAGACCCAGTACTTC.

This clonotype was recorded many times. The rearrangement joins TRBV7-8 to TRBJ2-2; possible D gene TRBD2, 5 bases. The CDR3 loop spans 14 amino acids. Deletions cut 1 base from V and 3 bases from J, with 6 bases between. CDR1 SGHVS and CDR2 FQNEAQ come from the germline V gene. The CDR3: CASSLEDYTGELFF. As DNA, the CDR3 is TGTGCCAGCAGCTTAGAGGACTACACCGGGGAGCTGTTTTTT.

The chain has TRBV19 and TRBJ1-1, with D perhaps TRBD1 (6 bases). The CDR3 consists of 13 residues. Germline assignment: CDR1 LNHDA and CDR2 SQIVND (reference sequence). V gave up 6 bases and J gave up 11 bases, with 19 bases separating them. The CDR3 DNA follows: TGTGCCAGTAGGATACAGGGTGAGGCTTGGGCTTTCTTT. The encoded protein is CASRIQGEAWAFF.

This CDR3 is CASSQSMGDRSNYGYTF. DNA of the CDR3: TGTGCCAGCAGCCAATCGATGGGGGACAGGTCTAACTATGGCTACACCTTC. The chain has TRBV16 and TRBJ1-2; the match to TRBD1 covers 8 bases. After removal of 0 bases from V and 0 bases from J, the junction contained 6 bases not matched to a gene. The germline V gene encodes CDR1 KGHSY and CDR2 FQNENV. The CDR3 is 17 residues long.

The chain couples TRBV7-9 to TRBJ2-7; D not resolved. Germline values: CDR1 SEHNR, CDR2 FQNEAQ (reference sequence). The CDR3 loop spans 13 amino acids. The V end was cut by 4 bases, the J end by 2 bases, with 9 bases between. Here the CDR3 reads CASSSDNPYEQYF. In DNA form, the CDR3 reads TGTGCCAGCAGCTCCGACAATCCCTACGAGCAGTACTTC. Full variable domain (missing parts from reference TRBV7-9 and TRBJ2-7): DTGVSQNPRHKITKRGQNVTFRCDPISEHNRLYWYRQTLGQGPEFLTYFQNEAQLEKSRLLSDRFSAERPKGSFSTLEIQRTEQGDSAMYLCASSSDNPYEQYFGPGTRLTVT.

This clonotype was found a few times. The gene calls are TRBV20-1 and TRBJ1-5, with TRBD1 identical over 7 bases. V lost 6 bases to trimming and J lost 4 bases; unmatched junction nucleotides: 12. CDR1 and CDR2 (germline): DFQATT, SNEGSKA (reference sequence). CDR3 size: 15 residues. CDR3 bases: TGCAGTGCAGAGGGGGCAGGGGGAGGGAATCAGCCCCAGCATTTT. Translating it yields CSAEGAGGGNQPQHF.

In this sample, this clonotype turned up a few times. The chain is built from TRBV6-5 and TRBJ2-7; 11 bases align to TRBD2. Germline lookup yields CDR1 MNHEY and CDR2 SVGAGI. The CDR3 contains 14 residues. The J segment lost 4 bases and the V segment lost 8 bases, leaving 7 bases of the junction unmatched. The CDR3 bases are TGTGCCAGCCGTGGGACTAGCGGACAGTACGAGCAGTACTTC. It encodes CASRGTSGQYEQYF.

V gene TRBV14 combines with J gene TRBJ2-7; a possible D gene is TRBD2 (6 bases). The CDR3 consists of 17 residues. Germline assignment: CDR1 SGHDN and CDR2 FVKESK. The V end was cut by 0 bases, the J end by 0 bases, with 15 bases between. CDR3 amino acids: CASSQDGGLRSSYEQYF. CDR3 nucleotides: TGTGCCAGCAGCCAAGATGGGGGACTCCGGAGCTCCTACGAGCAGTACTTC.

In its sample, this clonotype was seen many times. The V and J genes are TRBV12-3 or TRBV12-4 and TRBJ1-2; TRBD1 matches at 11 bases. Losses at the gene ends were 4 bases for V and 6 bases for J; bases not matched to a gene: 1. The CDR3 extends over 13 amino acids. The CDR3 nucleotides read TGTGCCAGCAGTTGGACAGGGGGCGATGGCTACACCTTC. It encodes CASSWTGGDGYTF.

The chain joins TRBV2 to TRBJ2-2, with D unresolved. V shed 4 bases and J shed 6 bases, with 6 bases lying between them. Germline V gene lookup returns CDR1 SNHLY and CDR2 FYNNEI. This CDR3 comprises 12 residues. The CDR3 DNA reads TGTGCCAGCAGTGCCCGGCCCGGGGAGCTGTTTTTT. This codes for CASSARPGELFF.

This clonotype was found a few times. CDR3 region: CASSLEDLYQETQYF. The CDR3 DNA follows: TGTGCCAGCAGCTTAGAGGATCTTTACCAAGAGACCCAGTACTTC. The chain has TRBV7-6 and TRBJ2-5; D uncertain. Between the trimmed V and J ends, which lost 1 base and 0 bases, there was a span of 9 bases. CDR1 is SGHVS and CDR2 is FNYEAQ in the germline V gene. The CDR3 consists of 15 residues.

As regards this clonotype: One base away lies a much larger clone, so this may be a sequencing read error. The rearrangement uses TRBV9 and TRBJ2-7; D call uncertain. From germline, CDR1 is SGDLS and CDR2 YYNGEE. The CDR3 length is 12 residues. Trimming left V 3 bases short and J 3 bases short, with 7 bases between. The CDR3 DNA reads TGTGCCAGCAGCGCCGCGGACTACGAGCAGTACTTC. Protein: CASSAADYEQYF. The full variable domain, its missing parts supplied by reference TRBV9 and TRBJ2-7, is DSGVTQTPKHLITATGQRVTLRCSPRSGDLSVYWYQQSLDQGLQFLIQYYNGEERAKGNILERFSAQQFPDLHSELNLSSLELGDSALYFCASSAADYEQYFGPGTRLTVT.